The clone carrying this T cell receptor beta chain came up a few times. The germline V gene has CDR1 SGHNT and CDR2 YYREEE (reference sequence). The CDR3 spans 13 residues. The ends lost 6 bases at V and 4 bases at J; junction bases unmatched: 4. This sample is part of a study of blood T cell repertoires in COVID-19. The table came from immunoSEQ multiplex PCR; TCRdb's copy has only in-frame clones and leaves some out. Here the sample spans more than 150,000 clones, roughly 80% being singletons. The chain recombines TRBV5-4 with TRBJ2-3; 8 bases fit TRBD2. Sequenced: peripheral blood. The source is a man aged 45-65 years who had recovered from COVID-19. The CDR3 reads CASKQRESDTQYF. The CDR3 DNA is TGTGCCAGCAAGCAGCGGGAGTCAGATACGCAGTATTTT.